These 11 T cell receptor beta chains came from one sample sequenced in a study of T-cell memory formation after mild COVID-19. One entry per CDR3 protein results from TCRdb running MiXCR on the 5' RACE reads. This sample has over 250,000 distinct CDR3 sequences, with more than 15% found just once. Sequencing was done on a sample of PBMCs or a T cell subset sorted from them (not recorded which). All receptors come from a man between 18 and 35 years old who had mild COVID-19 (a few samples of this study predate the infection). Cell type and time point are not known.

This clonotype was counted at least ten times. The V and J genes are TRBV4-3 and TRBJ2-7, with D maybe TRBD1 (5 bases). V was cut by 1 base and J by 7 bases, with 11 bases left in between. The CDR3 totals 13 residues. CDR1 and CDR2 (germline): LGHNA, YSLEER. CDR3 DNA: TGCGCCAGCAGCCAAGTTCAGGGTGGTGAGCAGTACGTC. It codes for CASSQVQGGEQYV.

This chain uses TRBV5-1 with TRBJ1-1, with D hard to call. CDR3 length: 12 amino acids. V dropped 4 bases and J dropped 4 bases, with 8 bases sitting between them. Germline assignment: CDR1 SGHRS and CDR2 YFSETQ. CDR3 residues: CASSDTPTEAFF. In DNA form, the CDR3 reads TGCGCCAGCAGCGATACACCCACTGAAGCTTTCTTT.

At least ten counts were recorded for this clonotype. The chain recombines TRBV5-1 with TRBJ1-6; TRBD1 aligns across 9 bases. The trim removed 4 bases at V and 8 bases at J, leaving 7 bases unmatched. The CDR3 is 15 amino acids. CDR1 is SGHRS and CDR2 is YFSETQ in the germline V gene. CDR3: CASSALQGADSPLHF. The DNA of the CDR3 is TGCGCCAGCAGCGCACTACAGGGGGCGGATTCACCCCTCCACTTT.

This clonotype has more than one count but fewer than ten. This chain links TRBV6-5 with TRBJ1-4; possible D gene TRBD1, 5 bases. Trimming shortened V by 2 bases and J by 5 bases, and 15 bases separated the two germline ends. Per the germline V gene, CDR1 is MNHEY and CDR2 is SVGAGI. This CDR3 has 16 residues. The CDR3 spells CASSYTGLTFNEKLFF. The CDR3 bases are TGTGCCAGCAGTTACACAGGACTCACATTCAATGAAAAACTGTTTTTT.

The chain recombines TRBV6-4 with TRBJ2-1; 13 bases fit TRBD2. CDR1 and CDR2 (germline): MRHNA, SNTAGT. The CDR3 is 14 amino acids. V lost 6 bases to trimming and J lost 7 bases; unmatched junction nucleotides: 3. The DNA for the CDR3 is TGTGCCAGCAGCAGGACTAGCGGGGGTAATGAGCAGTTCTTC. It is translated as CASSRTSGGNEQFF.

The sample holds many counts of this clonotype. This chain connects TRBV19 to TRBJ2-7; 8 bases are a match to TRBD1. The CDR3 spans 14 residues. Germline values: CDR1 LNHDA, CDR2 SQIVND (reference sequence). Unmatched junction bases numbered 6, after V lost 2 bases and J lost 6 bases. Here the CDR3 DNA reads TGTGCCAGTAGTATAAGGCAGGGGGCGGTCGAGCAGTACTTC. It is translated as CASSIRQGAVEQYF.

In this sample, this clonotype turned up a few times. The chain employs TRBV4-2 and TRBJ1-1, with TRBD1 as a possible D gene (5 bases). The V and J ends lost 0 bases and 7 bases respectively, with 9 bases between them. The CDR3 runs to 13 residues. CDR1 LGHNA and CDR2 YNFKEQ come from the germline V gene. The CDR3 here is CASSQESTGEAFF. In DNA, the CDR3 is TGTGCCAGCAGCCAAGAATCAACAGGTGAAGCTTTCTTT.

The chain employs TRBV29-1 and TRBJ1-5; perhaps TRBD1 as D (5 bases). CDR3 length equals 12 residues. V was pared by 7 bases and J by 4 bases, with 11 bases between. The germline gives CDR1 SQVTM, CDR2 ANQGSEA. The CDR3 sequence is CSGGDGNQPQHF. The CDR3 DNA sequence: TGCAGCGGAGGGGACGGTAATCAGCCCCAGCATTTT.

CDR3: CASVGRRGDEQFF. The CDR3 region has the DNA TGTGCCAGCGTGGGACGGCGGGGGGATGAGCAGTTCTTC. The chain recombines TRBV12-3 or TRBV12-4 with TRBJ2-1; 8 bases are shared with TRBD2. The CDR3 extends over 13 amino acids. Unmatched junction bases numbered 8, after V lost 8 bases and J lost 8 bases.

This clonotype was recorded at least ten times. The chain is built from TRBV5-1 and TRBJ2-1; D gene uncertain. This CDR3 spans 13 amino acids. Germline CDR1 SGHRS, CDR2 YFSETQ. V gave up 0 bases and J gave up 5 bases, with 6 bases separating them. This CDR3 reads CASSLEVHNEQFF. The CDR3 coding sequence is TGCGCCAGCAGCTTGGAGGTCCACAATGAGCAGTTCTTC.

This clonotype appeared a few times. This sequence joins TRBV5-6 and TRBJ1-1; no firm D call. The germline gives CDR1 SGHDT, CDR2 YYEEEE. Trimming removed 2 bases from V and 2 bases from J, with 10 bases in between. There are 14 residues in the CDR3. The CDR3 reads CASSLLGPNTEAFF. The CDR3 region has the DNA TGTGCCAGCAGCTTACTAGGACCCAACACTGAAGCTTTCTTT. The entire variable domain, with the rest obtained from reference TRBV5-6 and TRBJ1-1, is as follows: DAGVTQSPTHLIKTRGQQVTLRCSPKSGHDTVSWYQQALGQGPQFIFQYYEEEERQRGNFPDRFSGHQFPNYSSELNVNALLLGDSALYLCASSLLGPNTEAFFGQGTRLTVV.